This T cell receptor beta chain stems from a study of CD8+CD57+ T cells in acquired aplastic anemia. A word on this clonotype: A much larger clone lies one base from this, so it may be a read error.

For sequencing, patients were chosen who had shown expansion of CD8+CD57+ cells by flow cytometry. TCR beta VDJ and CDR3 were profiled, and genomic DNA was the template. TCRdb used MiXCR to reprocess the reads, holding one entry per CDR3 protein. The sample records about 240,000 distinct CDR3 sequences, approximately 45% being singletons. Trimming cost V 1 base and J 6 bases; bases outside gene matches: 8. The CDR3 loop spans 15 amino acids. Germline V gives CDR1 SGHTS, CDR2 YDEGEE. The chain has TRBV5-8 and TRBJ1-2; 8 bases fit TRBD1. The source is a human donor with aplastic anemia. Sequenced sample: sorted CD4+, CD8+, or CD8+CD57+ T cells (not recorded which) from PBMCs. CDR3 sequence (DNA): TGTGCCAGCAGCTTGCTCCGGACAGGGCTCAATGGCTACACCTTC. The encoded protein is CASSLLRTGLNGYTF.